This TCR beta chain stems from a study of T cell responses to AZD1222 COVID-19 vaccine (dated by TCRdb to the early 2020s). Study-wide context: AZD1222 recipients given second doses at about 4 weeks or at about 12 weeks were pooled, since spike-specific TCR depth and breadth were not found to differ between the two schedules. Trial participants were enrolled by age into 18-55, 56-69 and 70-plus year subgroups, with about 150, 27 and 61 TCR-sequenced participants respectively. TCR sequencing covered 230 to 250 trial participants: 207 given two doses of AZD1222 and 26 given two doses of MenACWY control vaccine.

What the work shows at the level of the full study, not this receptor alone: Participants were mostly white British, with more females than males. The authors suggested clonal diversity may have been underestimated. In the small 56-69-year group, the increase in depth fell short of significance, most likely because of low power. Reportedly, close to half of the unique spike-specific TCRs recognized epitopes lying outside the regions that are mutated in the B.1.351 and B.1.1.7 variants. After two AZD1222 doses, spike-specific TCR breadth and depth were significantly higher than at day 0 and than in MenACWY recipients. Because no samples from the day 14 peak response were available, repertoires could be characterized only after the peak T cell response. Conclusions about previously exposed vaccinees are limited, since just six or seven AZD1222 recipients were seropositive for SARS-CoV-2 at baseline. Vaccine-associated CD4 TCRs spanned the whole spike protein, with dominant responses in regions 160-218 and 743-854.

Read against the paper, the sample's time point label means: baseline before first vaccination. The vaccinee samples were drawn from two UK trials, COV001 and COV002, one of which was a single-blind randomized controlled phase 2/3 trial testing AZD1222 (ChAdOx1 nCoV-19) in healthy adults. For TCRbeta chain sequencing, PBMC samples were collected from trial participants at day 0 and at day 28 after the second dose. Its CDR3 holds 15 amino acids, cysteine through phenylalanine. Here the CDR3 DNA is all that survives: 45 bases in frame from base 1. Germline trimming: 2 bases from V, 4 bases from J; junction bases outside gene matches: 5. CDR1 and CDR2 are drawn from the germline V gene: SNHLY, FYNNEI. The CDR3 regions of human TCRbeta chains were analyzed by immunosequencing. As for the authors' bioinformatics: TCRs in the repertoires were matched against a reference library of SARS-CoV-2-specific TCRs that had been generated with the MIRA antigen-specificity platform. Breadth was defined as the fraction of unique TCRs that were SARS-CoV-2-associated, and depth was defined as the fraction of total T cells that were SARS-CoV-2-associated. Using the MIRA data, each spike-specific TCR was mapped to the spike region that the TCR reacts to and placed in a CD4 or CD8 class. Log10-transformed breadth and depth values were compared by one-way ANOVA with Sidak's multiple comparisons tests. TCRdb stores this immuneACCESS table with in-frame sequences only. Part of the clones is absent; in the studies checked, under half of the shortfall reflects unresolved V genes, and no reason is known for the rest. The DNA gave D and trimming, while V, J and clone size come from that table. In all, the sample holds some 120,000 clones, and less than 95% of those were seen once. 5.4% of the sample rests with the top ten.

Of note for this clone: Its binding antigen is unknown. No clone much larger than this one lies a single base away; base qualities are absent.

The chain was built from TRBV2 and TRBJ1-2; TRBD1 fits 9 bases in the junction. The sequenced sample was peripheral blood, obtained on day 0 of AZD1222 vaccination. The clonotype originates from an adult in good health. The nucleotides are TGTGCCAGCAGTGAAAACAGGGGGCAGTTCTATGGCTACACCTTC. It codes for CASSENRGQFYGYTF.